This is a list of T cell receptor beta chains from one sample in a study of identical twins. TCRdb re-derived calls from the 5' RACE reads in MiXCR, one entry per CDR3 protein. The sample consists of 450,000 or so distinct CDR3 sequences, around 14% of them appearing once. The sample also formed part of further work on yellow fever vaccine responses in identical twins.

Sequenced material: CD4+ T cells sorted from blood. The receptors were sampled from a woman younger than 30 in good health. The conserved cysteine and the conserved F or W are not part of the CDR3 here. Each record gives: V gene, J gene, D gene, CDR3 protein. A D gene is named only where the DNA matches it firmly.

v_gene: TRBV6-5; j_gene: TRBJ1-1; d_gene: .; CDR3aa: ASSPREGRAF
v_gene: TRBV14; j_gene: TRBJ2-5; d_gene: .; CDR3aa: ASSGGFQETQY
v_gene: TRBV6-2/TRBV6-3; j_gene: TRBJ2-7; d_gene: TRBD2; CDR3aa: ASSYSTIQREGGYEQY
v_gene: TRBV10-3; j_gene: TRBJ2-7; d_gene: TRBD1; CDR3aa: AIRPGQGGYEQY
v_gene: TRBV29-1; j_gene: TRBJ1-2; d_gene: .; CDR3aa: SVGGRQAQSYGYT
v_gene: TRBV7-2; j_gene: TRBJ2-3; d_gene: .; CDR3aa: ASSFFSGETDTQY
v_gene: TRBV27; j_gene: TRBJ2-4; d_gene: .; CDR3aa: ASSSGQTLVNIQY
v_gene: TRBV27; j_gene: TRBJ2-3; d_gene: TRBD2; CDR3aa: ASSTPSGGAVWGTQY
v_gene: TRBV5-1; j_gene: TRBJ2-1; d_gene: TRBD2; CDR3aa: ASSSTSGPYNEQF
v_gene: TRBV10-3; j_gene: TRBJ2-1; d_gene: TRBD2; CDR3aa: AISGGTSGSNEQF
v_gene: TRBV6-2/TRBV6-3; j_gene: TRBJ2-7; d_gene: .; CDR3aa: ASSPPRYEQY
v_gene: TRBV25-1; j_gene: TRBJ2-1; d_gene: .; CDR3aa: ASSEWGYNEQF
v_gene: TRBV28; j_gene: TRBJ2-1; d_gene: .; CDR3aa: ASTGNSDEQF
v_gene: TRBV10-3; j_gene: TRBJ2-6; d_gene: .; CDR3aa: AISESWNTGANVLT
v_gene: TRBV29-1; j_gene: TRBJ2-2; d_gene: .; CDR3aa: SAGTGTATGELF
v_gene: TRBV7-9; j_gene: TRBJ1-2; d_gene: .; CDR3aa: ASSPQAGSYGYT
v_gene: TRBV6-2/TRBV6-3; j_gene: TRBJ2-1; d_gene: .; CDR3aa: ASSRGTPAYNEQF
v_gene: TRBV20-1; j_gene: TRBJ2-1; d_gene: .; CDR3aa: SARSGFGNEQF
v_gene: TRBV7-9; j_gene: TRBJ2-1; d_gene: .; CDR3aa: ASSVANNEQF
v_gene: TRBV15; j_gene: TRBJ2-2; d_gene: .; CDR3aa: ATSRQRDTGELF
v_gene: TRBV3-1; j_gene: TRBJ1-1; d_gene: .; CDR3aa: ASSQGGAGQ
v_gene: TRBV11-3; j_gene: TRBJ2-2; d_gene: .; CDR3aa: ASSNAGGNTGELF
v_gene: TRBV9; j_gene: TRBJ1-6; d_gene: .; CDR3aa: ASSGAANSPLH
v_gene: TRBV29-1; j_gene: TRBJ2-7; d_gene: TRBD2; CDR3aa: SVVIAGGGGKQY
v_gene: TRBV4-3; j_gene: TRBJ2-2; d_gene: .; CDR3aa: ASSQGSLSTAELF
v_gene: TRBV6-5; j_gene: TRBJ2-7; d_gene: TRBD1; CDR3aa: ASSYGQALGEQY
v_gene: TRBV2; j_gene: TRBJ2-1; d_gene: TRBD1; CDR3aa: ASSGDRDEQF
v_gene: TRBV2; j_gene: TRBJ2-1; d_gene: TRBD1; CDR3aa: ASSPRGQPYNEQF